This T cell receptor beta chain was obtained from a study of cytomegalovirus exposure and HLA in healthy donors. Study-level background: Across almost 400 genotyped donors, about 80% landed in the Caucasian-associated ancestry cluster.

This CDR3 has 16 amino acids. The V and J ends lost 2 bases and 2 bases, in that order; junction bases with no gene match: 7. CDR1 and CDR2 from the germline V gene are SGHRS and YFSETQ. Use of 60 Vbeta and 13 Jbeta primers characterized the PCR. The protocol was immunoSEQ multiplex PCR, while the TCRdb copy is restricted to in-frame clones and leaves out a portion. Here the sample spans about 190,000 clones, roughly 79% being singletons. Broader study findings: A few CMV-associated chains were confirmed in vitro to be specific for CMV antigens. Earlier analysis yielded a pattern in which most TCR beta V segments were productive about 90% or about 30% of the time. As immune exposure information, only CMV serostatus was available.

In its sample, this clone was seen a few times. Its antigen remains unidentified. Sequenced: PBMCs. This sequence originates from a woman aged 18-29 years in good health and CMV-seronegative. The genes are TRBV5-1 and TRBJ2-1; 7 bases are a match to TRBD2. CDR3 amino acids: CASSFSGGGTYNEQFF. The CDR3 DNA is TGCGCCAGCAGCTTCTCCGGGGGAGGGACCTACAATGAGCAGTTCTTC.